One sample yielded the 20 T cell receptor beta chains listed below, sequenced in a study of T cells in Graves' hyperthyroidism and ophthalmopathy. Authors of the study amplified TCR beta CDR3 regions from RNA transcripts. RT-PCR in the first round (using the HTBI primer set) targeted the TCR CDR3. Each CDR3 protein gets one entry after TCRdb re-called the multiplex PCR reads with MiXCR. Among about 420,000 distinct CDR3 sequences listed, around 16% were seen once. Material: blood. Source of these receptors: a woman aged 18-29 years with Graves' hyperthyroidism.

The chain recombines TRBV4-1 with TRBJ2-7; D gene ambiguous. Germline V gene lookup returns CDR1 MGHRA and CDR2 YSYEKL. The length of the CDR3 is 15 residues. The V end was cut by 0 bases, the J end by 5 bases, with 14 bases between. CDR3 in DNA: TGCGCCAGCAGCCAAGAGCGCAGGCGTGTCGACGAGCAGTACTTC. Translated, it gives CASSQERRRVDEQYF.

This clonotype appeared many times. The genes are TRBV6-1 and TRBJ2-7, with D perhaps matching TRBD1 or TRBD2 (5 bases each). CDR3 length: 13 amino acids. Germline V gene lookup returns CDR1 MNHNS and CDR2 SASEGT. V was shortened by 8 bases and J by 3 bases, with 14 bases between the two germline ends. Here the CDR3 reads CASARDRYYEQYF. CDR3 nucleotide sequence: TGTGCCAGCGCCCGGGACCGATACTACGAGCAGTACTTC.

This clonotype was observed at least ten times. V and J are TRBV2 and TRBJ1-2; no clear D. Between the trimmed V and J ends, which lost 2 bases and 2 bases, there was a span of 9 bases. Germline V lookup: CDR1 SNHLY, CDR2 FYNNEI. The CDR3 loop spans 14 amino acids. The CDR3, as DNA: TGTGCCAGCAGTGAAAGGGCCGACAACTATGGCTACACCTTC. Translation gives CASSERADNYGYTF.

Ten or more counts support this clonotype. The rearrangement links TRBV30 to TRBJ2-7, with a weak D call TRBD1 (5 bases). V lost 4 bases to trimming and J lost 0 bases, with 10 bases between them. The CDR3 totals 13 residues. The V gene's germline CDR1 is GTSNPN and CDR2 SVGIG (reference sequence). CDR3 amino acids: CAWNDDSSYEQYF. CDR3 nucleotide sequence: TGTGCCTGGAACGATGACAGCTCCTACGAGCAGTACTTC.

The chain joins TRBV3-1 to TRBJ2-1; TRBD1 aligns across 7 bases. The germline V gene has CDR1 LGHDT and CDR2 YNNKEL (reference sequence). The V segment lost 5 bases and the J segment 0 bases; nucleotides outside the gene matches: 10. The CDR3 extends over 17 amino acids. CDR3 DNA sequence: TGTGCCAGCAGCGGGACAGTAACCTTCAGCTCCTACAATGAGCAGTTCTTC. Amino acids: CASSGTVTFSSYNEQFF.

This clonotype was observed at least ten times. The chain has TRBV30 and TRBJ2-7; no definite D call. Trimming left V 2 bases short and J 4 bases short, with 6 bases between. Germline V gene lookup returns CDR1 GTSNPN and CDR2 SVGIG (reference sequence). This CDR3 is 11 amino acids long. The CDR3 reads CAWSIDYEQYF. The CDR3 DNA sequence: TGTGCCTGGAGTATAGATTACGAGCAGTACTTC.

This clonotype has just a few counts. Since a much larger clone is just one base distant, this may be a read error. CDR3 in DNA: TGTGCCGGCAGCTTTCTCCTGGACGAGCAGTACTTC. Its translation is CAGSFLLDEQYF. V is TRBV5-5 and J is TRBJ2-7; D is uncertain. The CDR3 spans 12 residues. Germline V lookup: CDR1 SGHKS, CDR2 YYEKEE (reference sequence).

This clonotype showed up many times. The CDR3 loop is CASRRGQGDHYGYTF. The CDR3 nucleotides are TGCGCCAGCAGGAGGGGACAGGGCGACCACTATGGCTACACCTTC. The V call is TRBV10-2, the J call TRBJ1-2, with TRBD1 matching 9 bases. The germline V gene encodes CDR1 WSHSY and CDR2 SAAADI. This CDR3 is built from 15 residues. Losses at the gene ends were 6 bases for V and 3 bases for J; bases not matched to a gene: 8.

This clonotype was seen once. The V call is TRBV5-1, the J call TRBJ2-3; 10 bases map to TRBD2. V dropped 3 bases and J dropped 2; count of bases not matched to a gene: 6. Germline V gives CDR1 SGHRS, CDR2 YFSETQ. This CDR3 is 16 amino acids long. CDR3 in amino acids: CASSSRTSGYTDTQYF. The CDR3 nucleotides are TGCGCCAGCAGCTCACGGACTAGCGGCTACACAGATACGCAGTATTTT. Complete variable domain (other parts from reference TRBV5-1 and TRBJ2-3): KAGVTQTPRYLIKTRGQQVTLSCSPISGHRSVSWYQQTPGQGLQFLFEYFSETQRNKGNFPGRFSGRQFSNSRSEMNVSTLELGDSALYLCASSSRTSGYTDTQYFGPGTRLTVL.

The gene calls are TRBV19 and TRBJ1-1; TRBD1 agrees at 12 bases. Trimming took 7 bases from V and 1 from J; bases not matched to a gene: 4. Germline values: CDR1 LNHDA, CDR2 SQIVND (reference sequence). The CDR3 is 15 residues long. CDR3 amino acids: CASNPGQGANTEAFF. CDR3 bases: TGTGCCAGTAACCCGGGACAGGGGGCGAACACTGAAGCTTTCTTT. Drawing the rest from reference TRBV19 and TRBJ1-1, the complete variable domain is DGGITQSPKYLFRKEGQNVTLSCEQNLNHDAMYWYRQDPGQGLRLIYYSQIVNDFQKGDIAEGYSVSREKKESFPLTVTSAQKNPTAFYLCASNPGQGANTEAFFGQGTRLTVV.

This clonotype showed up many times. The chain links TRBV9 to TRBJ1-4; a weak D match, TRBD1 (6 bases). CDR3 length: 15 residues. The ends were cut back, 3 bases at V and 5 bases at J, with 14 bases in the middle. Germline CDR1 is SGDLS and CDR2 is YYNGEE. The CDR3 region is CASSAKQGVNEKLFF. The CDR3 DNA is TGTGCCAGCAGCGCCAAACAGGGTGTAAATGAAAAACTGTTTTTT. The whole variable domain, filled in from reference TRBV9 and TRBJ1-4, reads DSGVTQTPKHLITATGQRVTLRCSPRSGDLSVYWYQQSLDQGLQFLIQYYNGEERAKGNILERFSAQQFPDLHSELNLSSLELGDSALYFCASSAKQGVNEKLFFGSGTQLSVL.

This clonotype was seen at least ten times. In DNA, the CDR3 is TGCAGTGCCGGGGGGCTAGCGGGTTACGAGCAGTACTTC. Its protein is CSAGGLAGYEQYF. The chain recombines TRBV20-1 with TRBJ2-7, with 8 bases lining up with TRBD2. CDR1 and CDR2 (germline): DFQATT, SNEGSKA (reference sequence). This CDR3 spans 13 amino acids. Trimming cost V 6 bases and J 4 bases; bases outside gene matches: 8.

This clonotype was seen ten or more times. V usage is TRBV29-1 and J usage is TRBJ2-1, with 7 bases aligning to TRBD2. The CDR3 is 15 amino acids. Per germline, CDR1 SQVTM and CDR2 ANQGSEA. With V trimmed by 5 bases and J by 1 base, 8 bases remained unmatched. In DNA, the CDR3 is TGCAGCGTTAAAACGGCTAGCGGTTCCTACAATGAGCAGTTCTTC. It encodes CSVKTASGSYNEQFF.

This clonotype was recorded a few times. J is TRBJ2-3 and V is TRBV6-1, with 9 bases aligning to TRBD1. This CDR3 is 15 amino acids long. V lost 3 bases and J lost 5; bases outside the gene matches: 6. CDR1 and CDR2 (germline): MNHNS, SASEGT. CDR3 amino acids: CASSDELDRGDTQYF. The CDR3 coding sequence is TGTGCCAGCAGTGACGAACTGGACAGGGGAGATACGCAGTATTTT.

This clonotype was counted many times. The chain uses TRBV7-2 and TRBJ2-7; TRBD2 might be the D (5 bases). The CDR3 runs to 14 residues. Deletions cut 1 base from V and 1 base from J, with 8 bases between. CDR1 SGHTA and CDR2 FQGNSA come from the germline V gene. DNA of the CDR3: TGTGCCAGCAGCTTAGAGGCGGGTTCCTACGAGCAGTACTTC. Protein sequence: CASSLEAGSYEQYF. Full variable domain (rest looked up from reference TRBV7-2 and TRBJ2-7): GAGVSQSPSNKVTEKGKDVELRCDPISGHTALYWYRQSLGQGLEFLIYFQGNSAPDKSGLPSDRFSAERTGGSVSTLTIQRTQQEDSAVYLCASSLEAGSYEQYFGPGTRLTVT.

The V gene is TRBV5-1, the J gene TRBJ2-1; 14 bases align to TRBD2. Germline assignment: CDR1 SGHRS and CDR2 YFSETQ. CDR3 size: 16 residues. J lost 6 bases, V lost 3 bases, and 5 bases had no gene match. In nucleotides, the CDR3 is TGCGCCAGCAGCTCCTCGGGACTAGCGGGAGCCAATGAGCAGTTCTTC. Protein sequence: CASSSSGLAGANEQFF.

There are many counts of this clonotype. This chain joins TRBV5-1 and TRBJ2-3; D not resolved. The CDR3 sequence is 15 residues long. Trimming took off 0 bases at V and 0 bases at J, with 8 bases between the two ends. Per germline, CDR1 SGHRS and CDR2 YFSETQ. DNA of the CDR3: TGCGCCAGCAGCTTGGTCCCTACTAGCACAGATACGCAGTATTTT. Amino acids: CASSLVPTSTDTQYF.

The chain joins TRBV7-9 to TRBJ1-2, with 8 bases lining up with TRBD1. The CDR3 loop spans 13 amino acids. CDR1 SEHNR and CDR2 FQNEAQ come from the germline V gene (reference sequence). The V gene end was trimmed by 6 bases and the J gene end by 4 bases; junction bases not matched to a gene: 4. The CDR3 nucleotides read TGTGCCAGCAGTAGGACAGGGCCCTATGGCTACACCTTC. It is translated as CASSRTGPYGYTF.

This clonotype has at least ten counts. This sequence joins TRBV10-2 and TRBJ2-7; 7 nucleotides line up with TRBD1. The ends lost 10 bases at V and 3 bases at J; junction bases unmatched: 12. CDR3 length: 14 residues. Germline assignment: CDR1 WSHSY and CDR2 SAAADI. CDR3 DNA: TGCGCCACCGTAGGGTGGGACAGCCGCTACGAGCAGTACTTC. Protein: CATVGWDSRYEQYF.

This clonotype appeared a few times. The chain recombines TRBV20-1 with TRBJ2-1; D gene ambiguous. V was pared by 6 bases and J by 10 bases, with 19 bases between. CDR3 length equals 13 residues. Germline CDR1 and CDR2: DFQATT and SNEGSKA (reference sequence). The CDR3 nucleotides read TGCAGTGCCGAAAGCTATGTTCTCCGAGAGCAGTTCTTC. As protein: CSAESYVLREQFF.